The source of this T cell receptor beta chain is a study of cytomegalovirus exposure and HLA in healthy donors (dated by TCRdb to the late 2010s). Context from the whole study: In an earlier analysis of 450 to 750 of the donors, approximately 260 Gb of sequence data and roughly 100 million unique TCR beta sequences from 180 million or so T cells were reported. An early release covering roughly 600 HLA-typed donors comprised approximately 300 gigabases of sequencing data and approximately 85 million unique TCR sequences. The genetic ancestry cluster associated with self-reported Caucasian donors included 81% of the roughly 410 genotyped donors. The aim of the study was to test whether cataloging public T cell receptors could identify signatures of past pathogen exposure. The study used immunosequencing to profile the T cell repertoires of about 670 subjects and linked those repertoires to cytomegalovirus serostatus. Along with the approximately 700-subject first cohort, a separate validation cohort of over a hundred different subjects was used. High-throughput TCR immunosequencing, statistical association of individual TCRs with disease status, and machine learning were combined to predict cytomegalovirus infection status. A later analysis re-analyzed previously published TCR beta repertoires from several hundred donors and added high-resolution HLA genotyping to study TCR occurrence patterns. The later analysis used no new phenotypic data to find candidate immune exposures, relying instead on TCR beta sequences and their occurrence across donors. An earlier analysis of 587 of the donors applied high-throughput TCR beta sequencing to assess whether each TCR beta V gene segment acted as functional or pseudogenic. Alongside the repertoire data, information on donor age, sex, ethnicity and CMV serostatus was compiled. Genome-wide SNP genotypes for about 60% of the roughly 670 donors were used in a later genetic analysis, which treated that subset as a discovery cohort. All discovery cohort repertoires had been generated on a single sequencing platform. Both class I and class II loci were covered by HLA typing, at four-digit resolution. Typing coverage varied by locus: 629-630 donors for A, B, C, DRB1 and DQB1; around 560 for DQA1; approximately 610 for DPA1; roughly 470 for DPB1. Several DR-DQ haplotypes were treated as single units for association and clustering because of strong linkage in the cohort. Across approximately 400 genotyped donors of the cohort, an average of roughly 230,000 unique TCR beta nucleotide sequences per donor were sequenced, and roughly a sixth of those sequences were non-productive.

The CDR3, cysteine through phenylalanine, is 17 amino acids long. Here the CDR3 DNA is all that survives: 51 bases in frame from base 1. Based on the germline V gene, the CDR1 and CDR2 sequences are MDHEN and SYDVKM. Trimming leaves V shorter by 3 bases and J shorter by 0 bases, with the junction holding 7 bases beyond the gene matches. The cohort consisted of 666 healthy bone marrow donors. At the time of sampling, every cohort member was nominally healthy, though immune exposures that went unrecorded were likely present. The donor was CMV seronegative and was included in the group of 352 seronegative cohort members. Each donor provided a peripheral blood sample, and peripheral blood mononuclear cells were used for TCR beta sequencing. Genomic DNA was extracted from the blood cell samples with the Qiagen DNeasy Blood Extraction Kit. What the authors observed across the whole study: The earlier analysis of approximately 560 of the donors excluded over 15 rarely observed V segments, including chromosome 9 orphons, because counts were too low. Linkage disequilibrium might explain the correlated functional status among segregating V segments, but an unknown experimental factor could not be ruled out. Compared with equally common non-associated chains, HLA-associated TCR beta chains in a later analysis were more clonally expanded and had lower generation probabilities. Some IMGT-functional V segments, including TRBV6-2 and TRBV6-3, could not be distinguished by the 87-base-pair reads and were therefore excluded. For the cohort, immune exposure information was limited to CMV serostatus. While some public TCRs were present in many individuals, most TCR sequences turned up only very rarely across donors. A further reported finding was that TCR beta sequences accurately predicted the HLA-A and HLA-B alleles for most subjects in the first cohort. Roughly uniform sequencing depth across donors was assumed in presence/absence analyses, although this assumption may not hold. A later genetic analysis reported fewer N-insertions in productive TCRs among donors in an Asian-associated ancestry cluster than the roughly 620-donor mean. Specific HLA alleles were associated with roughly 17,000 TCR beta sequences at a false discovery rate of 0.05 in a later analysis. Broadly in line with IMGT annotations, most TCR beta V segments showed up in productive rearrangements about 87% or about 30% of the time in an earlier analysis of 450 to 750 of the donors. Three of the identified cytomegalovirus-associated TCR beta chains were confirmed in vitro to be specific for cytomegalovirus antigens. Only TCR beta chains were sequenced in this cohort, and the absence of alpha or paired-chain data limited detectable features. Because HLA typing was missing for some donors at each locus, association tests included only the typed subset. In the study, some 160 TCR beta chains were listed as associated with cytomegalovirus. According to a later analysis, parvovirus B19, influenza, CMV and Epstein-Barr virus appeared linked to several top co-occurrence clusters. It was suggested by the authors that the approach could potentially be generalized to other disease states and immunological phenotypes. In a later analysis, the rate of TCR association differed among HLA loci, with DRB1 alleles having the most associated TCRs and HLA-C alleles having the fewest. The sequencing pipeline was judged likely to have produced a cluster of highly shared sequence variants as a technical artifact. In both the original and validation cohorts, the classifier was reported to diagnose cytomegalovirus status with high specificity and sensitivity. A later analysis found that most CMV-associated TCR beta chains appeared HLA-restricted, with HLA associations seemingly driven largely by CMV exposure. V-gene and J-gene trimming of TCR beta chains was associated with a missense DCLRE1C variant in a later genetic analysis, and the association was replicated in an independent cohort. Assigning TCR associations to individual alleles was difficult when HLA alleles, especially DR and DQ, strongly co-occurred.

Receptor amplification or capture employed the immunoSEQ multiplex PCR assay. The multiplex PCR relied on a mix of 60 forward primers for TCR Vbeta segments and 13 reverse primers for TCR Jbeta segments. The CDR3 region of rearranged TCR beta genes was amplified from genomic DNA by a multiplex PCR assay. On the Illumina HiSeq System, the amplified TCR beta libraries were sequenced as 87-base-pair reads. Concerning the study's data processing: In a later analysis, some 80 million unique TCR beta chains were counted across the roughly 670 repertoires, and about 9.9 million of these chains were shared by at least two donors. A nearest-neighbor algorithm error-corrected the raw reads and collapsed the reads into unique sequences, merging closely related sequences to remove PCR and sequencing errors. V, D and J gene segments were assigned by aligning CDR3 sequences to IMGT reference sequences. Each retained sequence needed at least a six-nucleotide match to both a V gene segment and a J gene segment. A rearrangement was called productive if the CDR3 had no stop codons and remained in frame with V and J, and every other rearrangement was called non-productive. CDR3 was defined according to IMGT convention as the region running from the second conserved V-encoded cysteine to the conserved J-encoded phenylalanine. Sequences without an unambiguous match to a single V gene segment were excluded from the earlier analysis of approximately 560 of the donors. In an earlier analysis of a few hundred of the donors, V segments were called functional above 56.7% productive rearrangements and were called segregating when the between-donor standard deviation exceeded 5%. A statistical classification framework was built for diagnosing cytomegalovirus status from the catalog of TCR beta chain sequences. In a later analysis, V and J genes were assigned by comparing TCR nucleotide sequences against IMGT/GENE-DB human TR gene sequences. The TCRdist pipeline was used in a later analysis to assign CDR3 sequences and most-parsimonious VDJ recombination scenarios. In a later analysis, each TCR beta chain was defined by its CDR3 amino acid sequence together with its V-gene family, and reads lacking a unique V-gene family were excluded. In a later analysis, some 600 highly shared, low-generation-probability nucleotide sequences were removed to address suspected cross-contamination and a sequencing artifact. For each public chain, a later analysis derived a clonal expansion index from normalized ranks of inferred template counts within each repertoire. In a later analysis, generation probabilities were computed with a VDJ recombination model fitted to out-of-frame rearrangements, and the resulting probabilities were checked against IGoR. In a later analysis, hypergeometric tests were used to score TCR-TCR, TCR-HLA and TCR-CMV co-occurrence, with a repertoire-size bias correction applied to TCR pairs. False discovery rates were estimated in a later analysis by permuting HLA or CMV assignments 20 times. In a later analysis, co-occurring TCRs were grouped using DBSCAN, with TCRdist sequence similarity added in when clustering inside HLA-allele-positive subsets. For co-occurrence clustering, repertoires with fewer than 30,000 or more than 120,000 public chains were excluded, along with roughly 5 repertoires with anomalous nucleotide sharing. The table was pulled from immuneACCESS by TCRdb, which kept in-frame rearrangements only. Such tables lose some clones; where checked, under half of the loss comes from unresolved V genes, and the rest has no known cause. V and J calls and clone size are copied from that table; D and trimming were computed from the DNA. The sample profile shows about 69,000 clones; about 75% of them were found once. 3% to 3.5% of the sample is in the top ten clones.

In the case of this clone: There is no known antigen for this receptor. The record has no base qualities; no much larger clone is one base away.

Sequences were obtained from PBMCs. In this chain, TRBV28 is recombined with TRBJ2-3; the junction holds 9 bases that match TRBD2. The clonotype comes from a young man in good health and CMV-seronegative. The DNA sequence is TGTGCCAGCAGTTTCGGGCTAGCGGGGACTAGCACAGATACGCAGTATTTT. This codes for CASSFGLAGTSTDTQYF.